The clone carrying this TCR beta chain was recorded once. Its antigen is unknown. This entry belongs to a study of shared clonotypes between healthy human individuals. Study outcomes and limitations: An expected dependence of interdonor clonotype sharing on sequencing depth was noted.

TCRdb keeps only in-frame clones here, not all; method: immunoSEQ multiplex PCR. The data contain about 2 million clones, less than 95% of them seen just once; the ten biggest clones take up 1% to 1.5%. V dropped 5 bases and J dropped 2; count of bases not matched to a gene: 7. The CDR3 sequence is 16 residues long. Germline values: CDR1 SGHAT, CDR2 FQNNGV. Naive CD8 cells, CD45RO-negative and positively selected for CCR7, excluded terminally differentiated effector memory CD45RA+ cells. The material sequenced was naive CD8+ T cells sorted from blood. The chain combines TRBV11-2 with TRBJ2-3; 10 bases align to TRBD2. The TCR was taken from a man aged 18-30 years in good health. As DNA, the CDR3 is TGTGCCAGCAGCGGCGGAGCGGGAGGGACCACAGATACGCAGTATTTT. This gives the protein CASSGGAGGTTDTQYF.